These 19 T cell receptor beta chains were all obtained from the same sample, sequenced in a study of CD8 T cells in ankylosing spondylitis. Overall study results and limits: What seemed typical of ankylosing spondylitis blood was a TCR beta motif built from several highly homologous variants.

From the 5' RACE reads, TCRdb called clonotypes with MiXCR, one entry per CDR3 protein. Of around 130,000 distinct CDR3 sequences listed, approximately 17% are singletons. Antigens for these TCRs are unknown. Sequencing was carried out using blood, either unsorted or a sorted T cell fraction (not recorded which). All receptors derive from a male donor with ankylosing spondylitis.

The CDR3 sequence is CASSSGTMNEQFF. The CDR3 nucleotides read TGTGCCAGCAGTTCCGGGACTATGAATGAGCAGTTCTTC. The chain couples TRBV27 to TRBJ2-1; 7 positions match TRBD2. The CDR3 loop spans 13 amino acids. Unmatched junction bases numbered 4, after V lost 4 bases and J lost 7 bases. Germline V gene data show CDR1 as MNHEY and CDR2 as SMNVEV (reference sequence).

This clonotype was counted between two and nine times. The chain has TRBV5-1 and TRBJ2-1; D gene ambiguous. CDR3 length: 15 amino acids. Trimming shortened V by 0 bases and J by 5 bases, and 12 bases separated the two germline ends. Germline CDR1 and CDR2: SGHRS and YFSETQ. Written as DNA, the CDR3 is TGCGCCAGCAGCTTGGGGACCAATAAAGACAATGAGCAGTTCTTC. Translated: CASSLGTNKDNEQFF.

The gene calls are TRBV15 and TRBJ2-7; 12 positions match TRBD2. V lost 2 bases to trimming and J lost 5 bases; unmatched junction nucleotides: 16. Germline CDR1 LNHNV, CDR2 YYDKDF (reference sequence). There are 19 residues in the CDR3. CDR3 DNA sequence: TGTGCCACCAGCAGAAGAATAACGAGCGGGACTAGCGGGCGCGACGAGCAGTACTTC. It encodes CATSRRITSGTSGRDEQYF.

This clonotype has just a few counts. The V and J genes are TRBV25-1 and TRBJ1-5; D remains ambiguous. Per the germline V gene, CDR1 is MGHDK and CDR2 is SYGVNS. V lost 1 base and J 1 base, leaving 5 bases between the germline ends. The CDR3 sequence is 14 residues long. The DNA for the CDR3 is TGTGCCAGCAGTGAATTTGGCAGCAATCAGCCCCAGCATTTT. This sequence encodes CASSEFGSNQPQHF.

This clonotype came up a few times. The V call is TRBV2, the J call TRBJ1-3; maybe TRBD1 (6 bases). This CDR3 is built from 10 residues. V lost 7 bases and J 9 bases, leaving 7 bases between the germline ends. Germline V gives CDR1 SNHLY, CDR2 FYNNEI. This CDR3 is CASKGGTIYF. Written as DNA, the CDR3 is TGTGCCAGCAAGGGGGGCACCATATATTTT.

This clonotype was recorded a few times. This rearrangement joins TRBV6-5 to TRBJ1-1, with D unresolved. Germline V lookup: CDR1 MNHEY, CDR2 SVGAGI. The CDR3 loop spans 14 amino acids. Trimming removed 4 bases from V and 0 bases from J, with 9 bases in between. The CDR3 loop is CASSSILMNTEAFF. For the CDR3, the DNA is TGTGCCAGCAGTTCGATACTAATGAACACTGAAGCTTTCTTT.

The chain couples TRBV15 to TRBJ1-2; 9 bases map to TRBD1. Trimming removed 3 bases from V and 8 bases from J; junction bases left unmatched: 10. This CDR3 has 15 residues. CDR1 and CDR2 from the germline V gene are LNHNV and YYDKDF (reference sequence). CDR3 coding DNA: TGTGCCACCAGCAGCCTCGGGACAGGGTACGGCGGCTACACCTTC. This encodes CATSSLGTGYGGYTF. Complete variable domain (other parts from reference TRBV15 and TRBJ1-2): DAMVIQNPRYQVTQFGKPVTLSCSQTLNHNVMYWYQQKSSQAPKLLFHYYDKDFNNEADTPDNFQSRRPNTSFCFLDIRSPGLGDTAMYLCATSSLGTGYGGYTFGSGTRLTVV.

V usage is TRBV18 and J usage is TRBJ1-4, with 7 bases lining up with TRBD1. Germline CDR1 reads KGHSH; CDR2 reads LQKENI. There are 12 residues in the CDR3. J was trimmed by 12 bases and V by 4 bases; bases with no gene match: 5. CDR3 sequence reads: CASSQGTEELFF. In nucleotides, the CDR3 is TGTGCCAGCTCACAAGGGACAGAAGAACTGTTTTTT.

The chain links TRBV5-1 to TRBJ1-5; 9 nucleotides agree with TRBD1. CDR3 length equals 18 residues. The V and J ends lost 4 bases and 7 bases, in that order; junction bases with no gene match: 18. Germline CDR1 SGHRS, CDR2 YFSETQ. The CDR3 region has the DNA TGCGCCAGCAGCATTGGTGGTCTCCCGGGACAGGGTTCACAGCCCCAGCATTTT. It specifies CASSIGGLPGQGSQPQHF. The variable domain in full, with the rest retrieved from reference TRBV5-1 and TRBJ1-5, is KAGVTQTPRYLIKTRGQQVTLSCSPISGHRSVSWYQQTPGQGLQFLFEYFSETQRNKGNFPGRFSGRQFSNSRSEMNVSTLELGDSALYLCASSIGGLPGQGSQPQHFGDGTRLSIL.

CDR3 loop: CAWSVLTRLDNEQFF. As DNA, the CDR3 is TGTGCCTGGAGTGTACTGACTCGCCTAGACAATGAGCAGTTCTTC. J is TRBJ2-1 and V is TRBV30; D unresolved. In germline, CDR1 is GTSNPN, CDR2 SVGIG (reference sequence). This CDR3 spans 15 amino acids. V lost 0 bases to trimming and J lost 5 bases, with 14 bases between them.

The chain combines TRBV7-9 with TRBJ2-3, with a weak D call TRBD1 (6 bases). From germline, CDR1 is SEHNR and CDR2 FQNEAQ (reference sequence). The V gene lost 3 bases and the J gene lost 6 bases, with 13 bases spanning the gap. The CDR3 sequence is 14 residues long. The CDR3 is CASSFPGGADTQYF. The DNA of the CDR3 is TGTGCCAGCAGCTTCCCTGGGGGCGCCGATACGCAGTATTTT.

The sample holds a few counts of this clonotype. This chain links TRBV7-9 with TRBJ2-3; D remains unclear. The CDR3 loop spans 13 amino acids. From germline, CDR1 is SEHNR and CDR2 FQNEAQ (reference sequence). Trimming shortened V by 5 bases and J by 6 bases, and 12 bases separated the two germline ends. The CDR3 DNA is TGTGCCAGCAGCAGCACCTTGGGGGATACGCAGTATTTT. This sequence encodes CASSSTLGDTQYF. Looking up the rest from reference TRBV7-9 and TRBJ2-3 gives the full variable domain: DTGVSQNPRHKITKRGQNVTFRCDPISEHNRLYWYRQTLGQGPEFLTYFQNEAQLEKSRLLSDRFSAERPKGSFSTLEIQRTEQGDSAMYLCASSSTLGDTQYFGPGTRLTVL.

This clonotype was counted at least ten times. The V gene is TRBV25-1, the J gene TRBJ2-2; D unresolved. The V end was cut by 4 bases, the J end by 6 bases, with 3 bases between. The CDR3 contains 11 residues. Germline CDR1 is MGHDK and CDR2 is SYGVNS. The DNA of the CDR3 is TGTGCCAGCAGTGTAGCCGGGGAGCTGTTTTTT. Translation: CASSVAGELFF.

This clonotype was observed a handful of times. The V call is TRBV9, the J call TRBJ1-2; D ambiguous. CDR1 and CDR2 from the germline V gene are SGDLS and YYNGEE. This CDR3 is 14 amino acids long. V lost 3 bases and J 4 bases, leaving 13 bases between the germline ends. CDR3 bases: TGTGCCAGCAGCGCCCCAGAGGAGATCTATGGCTACACCTTC. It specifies CASSAPEEIYGYTF.

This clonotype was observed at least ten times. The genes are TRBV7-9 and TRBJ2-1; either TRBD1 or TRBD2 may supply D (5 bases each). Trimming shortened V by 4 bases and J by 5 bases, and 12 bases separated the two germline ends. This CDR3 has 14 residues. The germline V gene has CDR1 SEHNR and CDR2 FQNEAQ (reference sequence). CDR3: CASSWTGTDNEQFF. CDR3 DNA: TGTGCCAGCAGCTGGACCGGGACCGACAATGAGCAGTTCTTC.

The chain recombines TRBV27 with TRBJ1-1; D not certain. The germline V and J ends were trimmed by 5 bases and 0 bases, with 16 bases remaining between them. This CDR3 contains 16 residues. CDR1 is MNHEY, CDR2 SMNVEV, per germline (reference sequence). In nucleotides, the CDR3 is TGTGCCAGCAGTCCGGGCGCCCCCTATATGAACACTGAAGCTTTCTTT. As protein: CASSPGAPYMNTEAFF.

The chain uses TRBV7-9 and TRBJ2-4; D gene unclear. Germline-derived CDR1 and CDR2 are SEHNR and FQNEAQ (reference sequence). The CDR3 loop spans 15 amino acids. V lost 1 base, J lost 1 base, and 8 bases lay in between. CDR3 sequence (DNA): TGTGCCAGCAGCTTAGGTGGTGAGGCCAAAAACATTCAGTACTTC. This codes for CASSLGGEAKNIQYF.

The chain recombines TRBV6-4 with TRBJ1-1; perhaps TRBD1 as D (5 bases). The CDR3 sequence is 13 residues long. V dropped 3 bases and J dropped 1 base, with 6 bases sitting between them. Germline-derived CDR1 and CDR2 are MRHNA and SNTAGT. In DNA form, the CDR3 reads TGTGCCAGCAGTGAGACAGAGAACACTGAAGCTTTCTTT. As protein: CASSETENTEAFF.

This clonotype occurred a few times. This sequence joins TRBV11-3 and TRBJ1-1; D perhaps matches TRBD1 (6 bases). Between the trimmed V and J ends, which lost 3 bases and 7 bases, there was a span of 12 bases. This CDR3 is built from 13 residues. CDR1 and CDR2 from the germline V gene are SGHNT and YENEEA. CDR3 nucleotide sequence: TGTGCCAGCAGCTTCTCGCAGGGGTTTGAAGCTTTCTTT. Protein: CASSFSQGFEAFF.